This section outlines one T cell receptor beta chain sequence together with its context. No cognate antigen has been identified for it. The record has no base qualities; no much larger clone is one base away. Ophthalmopathy patients had moderately to severely active disease, Clinical Activity Score of at least 3, NOSPECS grade of at least 4, and duration under 3 months. The study excluded patients with uncontrolled infections, other autoimmune diseases, pregnancy or lactation. Diagnoses were established on the basis of clinical symptoms, serum thyroxine and TRAb, thyroid ultrasound, and orbital computed tomography. Ficoll-Paque density gradient centrifugation was used to isolate PBMCs from under 11 ml of fresh peripheral blood. Total RNA was extracted with Trizol reagent, and quality was checked on an Agilent 2100 Bioanalyzer. The sample belongs to a study of T cells in Graves' hyperthyroidism and ophthalmopathy (dated by TCRdb to about 2019). Study-wide context: Peripheral blood was collected at initial diagnosis, before any treatment. TCR V-J signatures able to tell the groups apart were searched for in a discovery cohort of 95 to 100 patients, of whom around 42 had Graves' ophthalmopathy and some 60 had stable Graves' hyperthyroidism. Prospective prediction of ophthalmopathy was tested in an independent validation cohort consisting of fewer than 20 hyperthyroidism patients and more than 15 patients who later progressed to ophthalmopathy. The roughly 90 discovery patients were divided at random into training and test sets in a 7:3 ratio. In addition, the study compared T-cell repertoires in thyroid tissue and in blood from roughly six Graves' hyperthyroidism patients. Once sampling was done, hyperthyroidism patients were given methimazole at a starting dose of 30 mg daily, whereas ophthalmopathy patients were given high-dose intravenous methylprednisolone. TCR Vbeta CDR3 sequencing of 130 to 150 peripheral blood samples (approximately 44 ophthalmopathy, about 80 hyperthyroidism and around 17 progressor patients) is reported in the paper.

The germline V gene (reference sequence) yields LGHDT for CDR1 and YNNKEL for CDR2. Germline trimming amounts to 4 bases on V and 2 bases on J, with 10 as the count of junction bases outside the gene matches. From the cysteine through the phenylalanine, the CDR3 covers 17 amino acids. Only the CDR3 part of the read is kept: 51 bases, read in frame from the first base. The TCR beta CDR3 regions were amplified from RNA transcripts. The TCR CDR3 was subjected to a first round of RT-PCR using the HTBI primer set and the Qiagen OneStep RT-PCR kit. Libraries were constructed in a second round of multiplex PCR, after which size selection and purification were performed. Sequencing of the libraries was done on an Illumina HiSeq2000 using paired-end 100 bp reads. As for the original processing: Raw data were processed with SOAPnuke, discarding reads with adapters, uncalled bases, mean Phred below 15, or no exact constant-primer or identifier match. High-quality paired reads were merged using COPE v1.2.5, and each unique nucleotide sequence was defined as a clonotype. MiTCR v1.1 was used to align the clonotypes against IMGT TRBV, TRBD and TRBJ reference segments. The analysis was restricted to V-J combinations with a frequency above 0.0001, which together covered 99.2% of the repertoires. The TCS score was defined as the ratio of F50 (clonal expansion) to E x V (chaos), calculated using BLOSUM62-based TCRdist between CDR3 peptides within each V-J. Welch's t-statistics and random forest reduced around 520 V-J features to around 14, which were used in a naive Bayes classifier (R e1071). TCRdb reran the public reads through fastp at Q25 and MiXCR, keeping productive beta chains. CDR3 protein sequences are deduplicated, and each keeps its most common genes and DNA. It is TCRdb's table, rather than the study itself, that gives the V and J calls and clone size. For this sample there are a few hundred thousand distinct CDR3 sequences; roughly 20% appear just once. The ten largest make up around two fifths of the sample.

Broad study findings and their caveats: During validation, the model predicted progression to ophthalmopathy a median of about 6.5 months ahead of onset, with almost 71% sensitivity and more than 72% specificity. Sample size was not statistically predetermined, and investigators were not blinded to group allocation. A model built on a 13 V-J signature distinguished ophthalmopathy from stable hyperthyroidism, reaching about 88% sensitivity and 81% to 83% specificity in cross-validation and 80%/75% in testing. Blood samples also contained most of the expanded thyroid clonotypes (frequency above 0.001), which suggests that blood repertoires may reflect thyroid immune responses.

Sample: blood. The chain was built from TRBV3-1 and TRBJ2-5, with TRBD2 matching 10 junction bases. The clonotype originates from a man younger than 35 with Graves' ophthalmopathy. The DNA sequence is TGTGCCAGCAGCCTAGACGGACTAGCGGAGATACAAGAGACCCAGTACTTC. Translation gives CASSLDGLAEIQETQYF.